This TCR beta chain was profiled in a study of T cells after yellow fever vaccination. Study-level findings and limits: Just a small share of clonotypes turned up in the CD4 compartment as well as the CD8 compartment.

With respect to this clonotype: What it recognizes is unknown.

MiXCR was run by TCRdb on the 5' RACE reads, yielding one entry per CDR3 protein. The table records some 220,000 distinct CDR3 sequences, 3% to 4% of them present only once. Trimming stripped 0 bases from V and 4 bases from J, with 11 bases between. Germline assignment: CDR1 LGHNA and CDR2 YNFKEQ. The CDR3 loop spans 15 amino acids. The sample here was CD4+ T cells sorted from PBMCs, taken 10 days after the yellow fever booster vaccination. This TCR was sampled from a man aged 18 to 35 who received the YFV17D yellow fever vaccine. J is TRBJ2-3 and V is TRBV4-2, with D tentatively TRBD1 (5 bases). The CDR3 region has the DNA TGTGCCAGCAGCCAAGAGGGGTCAGGGCCAGATACGCAGTATTTT. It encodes CASSQEGSGPDTQYF.